These 8 T cell receptor beta chains came from one sample sequenced in a study of CD4 T cells in relation to SARS-CoV-2 and coronaviruses. Profiling relied on immunoSEQ multiplex PCR, and the TCRdb table lists in-frame clones only, not all of them. Of 60,000 to 85,000 clones in the sample, just over 90% were seen once. Before the COVID-19 pandemic, during about 2011-2019, CD4+ T cells were taken from unexposed donors. The specimen was naive CD4+ T cells from PBMCs. Subset: naive CD4+ T cells isolated by negative enrichment. Receptor source: a human donor in good health.

CDR3 protein: CASSLGGWREQYF. The CDR3 bases are TGTGCCAGCAGCTTGGGGGGGTGGAGAGAGCAGTACTTC. The chain recombines TRBV5-8 with TRBJ2-7; the D gene could be TRBD1 or TRBD2 (5 bases each). The CDR3 runs to 13 residues. V was shortened by 0 bases and J by 7 bases, with 11 bases between the two germline ends. Germline CDR1 SGHTS, CDR2 YDEGEE.

The chain uses TRBV3-1 (or the pseudogene TRBV3-2) and TRBJ2-1, with 8 nucleotides matching TRBD2. Germline CDR1 LGHDT, CDR2 YNNKEL (reference sequence). Trimming removed 1 base from V and 7 bases from J; junction bases left unmatched: 3. The CDR3 has 14 residues. The CDR3 here is CASSQAGGKNEQFF. CDR3 nucleotide sequence: TGTGCCAGCAGCCAAGCGGGAGGGAAAAATGAGCAGTTCTTC.

The chain is built from TRBV29-1 and TRBJ2-7; a possible D gene is TRBD2 (6 bases). Trimming pared 3 bases from V and 0 bases from J, leaving 6 bases between. The germline CDR1 and CDR2 sequences are SQVTM and ANQGSEA. This CDR3 has 12 amino acids. CDR3 in DNA: TGCAGCGTTGAGCGGGACTCCTACGAGCAGTACTTC. It codes for CSVERDSYEQYF.

J is TRBJ1-4 and V is TRBV27; 8 bases map to TRBD1. With V trimmed by 4 bases and J by 3 bases, 10 bases remained unmatched. The length of the CDR3 is 17 residues. Germline values: CDR1 MNHEY, CDR2 SMNVEV (reference sequence). The CDR3 DNA reads TGTGCCAGCAGTTCCGACAGGGGCGGGGGAGCTAATGAAAAACTGTTTTTT. Protein product: CASSSDRGGGANEKLFF. Combining the CDR3 with reference TRBV27 and TRBJ1-4 gives the whole variable domain EAQVTQNPRYLITVTGKKLTVTCSQNMNHEYMSWYRQDPGLGLRQIYYSMNVEVTDKGDVPEGYKVSRKEKRNFPLILESPSPNQTSLYFCASSSDRGGGANEKLFFGSGTQLSVL.

This sequence joins TRBV4-1 and TRBJ2-7, with TRBD1 matching over 7 bases. The ends lost 4 bases at V and 0 bases at J; junction bases unmatched: 6. This CDR3 comprises 15 residues. Germline assignment: CDR1 MGHRA and CDR2 YSYEKL. CDR3 sequence reads: CASSRNRDSSYEQYF. CDR3 nucleotide sequence: TGCGCCAGCAGCCGAAATCGGGACAGCTCCTACGAGCAGTACTTC.

The chain has TRBV6-5 and TRBJ1-1; D remains ambiguous. CDR3 length: 13 amino acids. The germline gives CDR1 MNHEY, CDR2 SVGAGI. V was pared by 8 bases and J by 1 base, with 11 bases between. The CDR3 spells CASRGRQNTEAFF. In DNA form, the CDR3 reads TGTGCCAGCCGAGGACGGCAGAACACTGAAGCTTTCTTT.

The chain employs TRBV2 and TRBJ1-5; TRBD1 agrees at 9 bases. The CDR3 spans 17 residues. Germline V lookup: CDR1 SNHLY, CDR2 FYNNEI. V was pared by 1 base and J by 0 bases, with 4 bases of the junction left unmatched. The DNA for the CDR3 is TGTGCCAGCAGTGAAGACGGGACAGGGTATAGCAATCAGCCCCAGCATTTT. This sequence encodes CASSEDGTGYSNQPQHF.

The J gene is TRBJ1-5, the V gene TRBV6-5; D call uncertain. V lost 0 bases and J lost 3, with 12 bases in between. Germline CDR1 is MNHEY and CDR2 is SVGAGI. This CDR3 is 16 amino acids long. The CDR3 DNA follows: TGTGCCAGCAGTTACTCGCGAAGGGCGGTCAATCAGCCCCAGCATTTT. This codes for CASSYSRRAVNQPQHF.